Presented here are 3 T cell receptor beta chains from one specimen sequenced in a study of control samples from healthy donors and cancer patients. TCRdb's table, derived via immunoSEQ multiplex PCR, lists solely in-frame clones and lacks some. The sample yields over 200,000 clones, roughly four fifths seen once. Sequenced sample: PBMCs. The receptors derive from a woman aged 60-70 years with lung cancer.

This clone was counted between two and nine times. Other nucleotide sequences from this sample produce the same CDR3. The rearrangement joins TRBV5-1 to TRBJ1-2; D is unclear. V lost 0 bases and J 2 bases, leaving 5 bases between the germline ends. The CDR3 totals 13 residues. Germline V gene sequence: CDR1 SGHRS, CDR2 YFSETQ. CDR3 region: CASSLGQNYGYTF. The CDR3 DNA reads TGCGCCAGCAGCTTGGGGCAGAACTATGGCTACACCTTC. Together with reference TRBV5-1 and TRBJ1-2, the CDR3 gives the full variable domain: KAGVTQTPRYLIKTRGQQVTLSCSPISGHRSVSWYQQTPGQGLQFLFEYFSETQRNKGNFPGRFSGRQFSNSRSEMNVSTLELGDSALYLCASSLGQNYGYTFGSGTRLTVV.

The chain has TRBV30 and TRBJ1-1; perhaps TRBD1 as D (6 bases). The CDR3 is 16 residues long. Trimming took 0 bases from V and 7 from J, leaving 21 bases between them. CDR1 is GTSNPN, CDR2 SVGIG, per germline (reference sequence). CDR3 sequence: CAWSVSRGGGPDEAFF. The CDR3 DNA is TGTGCCTGGAGTGTATCCCGAGGGGGAGGTCCCGATGAAGCTTTCTTT.

This clone was counted between two and nine times. The rearrangement joins TRBV5-1 to TRBJ2-2; 11 positions match TRBD1. CDR3 length: 17 residues. CDR1 and CDR2 (germline): SGHRS, YFSETQ. Trimming took 4 bases from V and 4 from J; bases not matched to a gene: 9. Here the CDR3 reads CASSAQTGTGGTGELFF. The CDR3 nucleotides are TGCGCCAGCAGCGCCCAAACCGGGACAGGGGGCACCGGGGAGCTGTTTTTT.